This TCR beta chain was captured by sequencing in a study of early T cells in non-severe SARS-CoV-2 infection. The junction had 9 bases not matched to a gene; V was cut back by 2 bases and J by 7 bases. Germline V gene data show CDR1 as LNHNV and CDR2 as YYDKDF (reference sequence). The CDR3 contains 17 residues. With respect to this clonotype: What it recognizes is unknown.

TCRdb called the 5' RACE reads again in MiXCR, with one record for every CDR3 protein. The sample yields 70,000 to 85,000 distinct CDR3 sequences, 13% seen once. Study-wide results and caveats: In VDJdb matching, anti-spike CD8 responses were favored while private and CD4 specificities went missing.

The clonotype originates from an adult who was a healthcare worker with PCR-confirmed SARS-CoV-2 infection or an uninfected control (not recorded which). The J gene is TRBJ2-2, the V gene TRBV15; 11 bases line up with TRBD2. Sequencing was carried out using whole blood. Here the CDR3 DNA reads TGTGCCACCAGCAGAAGTGGACTAGCGGGTCCGGGCGGGGAGCTGTTTTTT. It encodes CATSRSGLAGPGGELFF.